The present T cell receptor beta chain was sequenced within a study of T cell responses to AZD1222 COVID-19 vaccine. Broader study findings: Researchers report vaccine-associated CD4 TCRs spanning spike, with dominance at 160-218 and 743-854.

This clone has a single count. Its antigen is as yet unknown. Repertoires were generated with immunoSEQ multiplex PCR, while TCRdb's copy carries only in-frame clones and drops some. Among about 140,000 clones listed, approximately 92% were seen once. The specimen comprised peripheral blood, sampled on day 0 of AZD1222 vaccination. The TCR comes from an adult in good health.

CDR3 DNA sequence: TGTGCCAGCAACCCCGACAGGCCTTTCACCGGGGAGCTGTTTTTT. Its protein product is CASNPDRPFTGELFF. The chain joins TRBV6-1 to TRBJ2-2; possibly TRBD1 for D (6 bases). This CDR3 is 15 amino acids long. Per germline, CDR1 MNHNS and CDR2 SASEGT. V was shortened by 7 bases and J by 4 bases, with 16 bases between the two germline ends.